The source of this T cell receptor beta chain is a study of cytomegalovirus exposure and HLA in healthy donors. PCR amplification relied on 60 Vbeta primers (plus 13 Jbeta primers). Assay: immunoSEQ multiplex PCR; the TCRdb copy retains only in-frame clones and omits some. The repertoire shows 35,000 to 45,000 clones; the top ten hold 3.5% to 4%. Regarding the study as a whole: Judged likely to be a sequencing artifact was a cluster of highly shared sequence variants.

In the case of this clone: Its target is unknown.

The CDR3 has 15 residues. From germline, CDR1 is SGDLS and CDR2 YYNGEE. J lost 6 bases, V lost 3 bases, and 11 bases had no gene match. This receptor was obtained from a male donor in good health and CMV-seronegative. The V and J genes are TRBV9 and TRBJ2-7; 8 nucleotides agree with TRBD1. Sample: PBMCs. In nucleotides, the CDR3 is TGTGCCAGCAGCGACGGGGGACAGGCCGTAGCCGAGCAGTACTTC. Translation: CASSDGGQAVAEQYF.